The entry below gives a single T cell receptor (beta chain) sequence along with its context. No antigen is known for it. The sample belongs to a study of beta chain features in type 1 diabetes. Via the markers CD45RO/CCR7/CD25/CD127/CD95/CD27, stem cell-like memory, regulatory, central memory and naive CD4+ cells were sorted. Findings of the study overall: Naive, central memory and Treg TCRB repertoires appeared more alike in patients than in healthy donors. A definitive answer on HLA type influencing TCRB rearrangement was not reached here. Shortening of TCRB CDR3s, moderate but significant, appeared in all four CD4+ subsets of Type 1 diabetes patients.

Expressed TCRB transcripts were sequenced because the entire RNA isolate underwent reverse transcription. Repertoires were generated with immunoSEQ multiplex PCR, while TCRdb's copy carries only in-frame clones and drops some. This sample has roughly 370,000 clones, with 14% found just once. Source material: naive CD4+ T cells from blood. This clonotype was obtained from a man aged 30 to 39 in good health.

The CDR3 nucleotides are TGTGCCAGCAATGAGGGTCGGCAGCCCCAGCATTTT. Translated: CASNEGRQPQHF. V usage is TRBV25-1 and J usage is TRBJ1-5; D remains ambiguous. Trimming took 7 bases from V and 7 from J, leaving 11 bases between them. The CDR3 spans 12 residues. Germline V gene sequence: CDR1 MGHDK, CDR2 SYGVNS.